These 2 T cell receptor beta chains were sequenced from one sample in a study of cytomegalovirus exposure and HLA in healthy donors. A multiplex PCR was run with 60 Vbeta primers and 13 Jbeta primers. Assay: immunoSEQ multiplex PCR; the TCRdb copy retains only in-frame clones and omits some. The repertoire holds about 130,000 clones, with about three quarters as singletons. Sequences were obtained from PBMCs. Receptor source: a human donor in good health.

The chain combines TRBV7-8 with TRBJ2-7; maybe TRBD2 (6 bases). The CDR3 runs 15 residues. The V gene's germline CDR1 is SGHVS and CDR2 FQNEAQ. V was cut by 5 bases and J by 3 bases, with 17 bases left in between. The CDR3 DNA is TGTGCCAGCAGCCCCTCGGCGGGGCTGAACTACGAGCAGTACTTC. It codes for CASSPSAGLNYEQYF.

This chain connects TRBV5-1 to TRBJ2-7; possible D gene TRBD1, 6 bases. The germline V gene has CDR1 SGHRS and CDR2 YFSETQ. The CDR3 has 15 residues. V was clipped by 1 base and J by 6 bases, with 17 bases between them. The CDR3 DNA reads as TGCGCCAGCAGCTTGTACCCAGGGGCGTCTGGCGAGCAGTACTTC. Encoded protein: CASSLYPGASGEQYF.